The 6 T cell receptor beta chains below were found in one sample sequenced in a study of T-cell memory formation after mild COVID-19. TCRdb re-called the 5' RACE reads with MiXCR, one entry per CDR3 protein. Of around 150,000 distinct CDR3 sequences listed, around a tenth are singletons. Sequencing used PBMCs or a T cell subset sorted from them (not recorded which). These receptors originate from a man in his late teens or twenties who had mild COVID-19 (a few samples of this study predate the infection). Cell type and time point are not known.

The chain is built from TRBV2 and TRBJ2-7; TRBD1 is a possible D gene (5 bases). The CDR3 loop spans 13 amino acids. Trimming removed 5 bases at V and 5 bases at J, with 13 bases between. Germline V gene lookup returns CDR1 SNHLY and CDR2 FYNNEI. CDR3 in amino acids: CASSNPGYHEQYV. CDR3 coding DNA: TGTGCCAGCAGTAATCCAGGGTACCACGAGCAGTACGTC.

V usage is TRBV20-1 and J usage is TRBJ1-5, with a possible D match to TRBD1 (6 bases). Deletions cut 7 bases from V and 6 bases from J, with 13 bases between. Germline loops: CDR1 DFQATT, CDR2 SNEGSKA (reference sequence). The CDR3 covers 12 residues. The CDR3 DNA sequence: TGCAGTGTTGTACAGGGAAGTCAGCCCCAGCATTTT. Protein: CSVVQGSQPQHF.

The chain joins TRBV7-3 to TRBJ2-1; D unresolved. CDR3 length equals 13 residues. V dropped 2 bases and J dropped 8 bases, with 10 bases sitting between them. From germline, CDR1 is SGHTA and CDR2 FQGTGA. The CDR3 nucleotides are TGTGCCAGCAGCTTATGGGCCGGTGATGAGCAGTTCTTC. It specifies CASSLWAGDEQFF.

The table lists this clonotype with a few counts. The chain links TRBV7-2 to TRBJ1-2, with a possible D match to TRBD1 (5 bases). V was clipped by 5 bases and J by 1 base, with 8 bases between them. This CDR3 has 13 residues. Germline CDR1 and CDR2: SGHTA and FQGNSA. The CDR3 nucleotides are TGTGCCAGCAGCGCGGGGGTTAACTATGGCTACACCTTC. Amino acids: CASSAGVNYGYTF.

The chain combines TRBV7-2 with TRBJ1-1; a possible D gene is TRBD1 (6 bases). The ends were cut back, 5 bases at V and 10 bases at J, with 14 bases in the middle. Germline V CDR1 and CDR2: SGHTA, FQGNSA. CDR3 length equals 12 residues. The DNA of the CDR3 is TGTGCCAGCAGCCCGGCCAGGGGACTAGCTTTCTTT. Its protein is CASSPARGLAFF.

The chain combines TRBV7-9 with TRBJ2-3; D uncertain. Per germline, CDR1 SEHNR and CDR2 FQNEAQ (reference sequence). Trimming shortened V by 2 bases and J by 5 bases, and 11 bases separated the two germline ends. The CDR3 contains 14 residues. The CDR3 sequence: CASSLNAARDTQYF. The CDR3 DNA reads as TGTGCCAGCAGCTTAAATGCGGCCCGAGATACGCAGTATTTT.